The 4 T cell receptor beta chains in this list originate from one sample, sequenced in a study of OX40 agonist ivuxolimab in advanced cancers. Sequencing was performed with immunoSEQ multiplex PCR; in TCRdb, only in-frame clones are kept and a portion is missing. The sample has approximately 94,000 clones, roughly 89% seen once. The starting material was CD4+ or CD8+ T cells sorted from blood, obtained in a trial of the OX40 agonist ivuxolimab. The source is an adult with an advanced solid tumor such as melanoma, head and neck, liver or kidney cancer.

V gene TRBV15 combines with J gene TRBJ1-2; D unresolved. V shed 0 bases and J shed 4 bases, with 9 bases lying between them. Germline V gene data show CDR1 as LNHNV and CDR2 as YYDKDF (reference sequence). The CDR3 consists of 14 residues. For the CDR3, the DNA is TGTGCCACCAGCAGAGATCCGTCGGGCTATGGCTACACCTTC. The encoded protein is CATSRDPSGYGYTF.

The genes are TRBV5-8 and TRBJ1-1; D perhaps matches TRBD1 (5 bases). The germline gives CDR1 SGHTS, CDR2 YDEGEE. V lost 2 bases to trimming and J lost 4 bases, with 15 bases between them. There are 15 residues in the CDR3. The CDR3 spells CASSFRRGWGTEAFF. CDR3 bases: TGTGCCAGCAGCTTCCGTAGGGGATGGGGCACTGAAGCTTTCTTT.

This chain links TRBV30 with TRBJ1-1, with D unclear. Deletions cut 2 bases from V and 0 bases from J, with 7 bases between. The CDR3 spans 13 residues. In germline, CDR1 is GTSNPN, CDR2 SVGIG (reference sequence). As DNA, the CDR3 is TGTGCCTGGAGTACGACACTGAACACTGAAGCTTTCTTT. Translating it yields CAWSTTLNTEAFF.

The chain couples TRBV19 to TRBJ2-2; TRBD1 aligns across 10 bases. Germline CDR1 and CDR2: LNHDA and SQIVND (reference sequence). There are 16 residues in the CDR3. Trimming removed 4 bases from V and 7 bases from J; junction bases left unmatched: 9. In nucleotides, the CDR3 is TGTGCCAGTAGTAGGAAGACAGGGGGCGGTGGCGGGGAGCTGTTTTTT. Its protein is CASSRKTGGGGGELFF.